This T cell receptor (beta chain) derives from a study of T cells after yellow fever vaccination. Study-wide results and limits: Post-booster repertoires contained most primary-vaccination clones again (approximately 95% CD4, about 90% CD8). The secondary response showed a weaker magnitude and a faster peak, day 5 versus 15.

There are many counts of this clonotype. Antigen unknown. Template switching by 5'RACE produced TCR cDNA, adding a universal primer site and UMIs. Each CDR3 protein gets one entry after TCRdb re-called the 5' RACE reads with MiXCR. Of 250,000 to 350,000 distinct CDR3 sequences listed, around 4.5% were seen once; the top ten hold approximately 19%. The germline CDR1 and CDR2 sequences are SGHAT and FQNNGV. Trimming left V 3 bases short and J 2 bases short, with 10 bases between. The CDR3 runs 14 residues. The TCR originated in a man in his late teens or twenties who received the YFV17D yellow fever vaccine. Sequencing used PBMCs, obtained 15 days after the yellow fever booster vaccination. The J gene is TRBJ2-5, the V gene TRBV11-2; D may be TRBD2 (6 bases). In DNA form, the CDR3 reads TGTGCCAGCAGCTTGGAACTAGCACAAGAGACCCAGTACTTC. This codes for CASSLELAQETQYF.